The source of this T cell receptor beta chain is a study of T-cell reconstitution after alpha-beta-depleted transplantation in children. Germline V CDR1 and CDR2: SGHVS, FQNEAQ. The ends were cut back, 1 base at V and 0 bases at J, with 6 bases in the middle. This CDR3 spans 14 amino acids. Using unique molecular identifiers, the investigators prepared the TCRbeta library. TCRdb re-called the PCR reads through MiXCR, storing one row per CDR3 protein. There are a few hundred thousand distinct CDR3 sequences in the sample; approximately 7.3% occur only once, and 8.5% to 9.5% lies in the top ten. This clonotype showed up many times. Its specificity is unknown. Whole-study findings and limits: Surviving recipient T cells and thymic progenitors produced the high day-60 TCRbeta diversity seen in some patients. Reported findings indicate that, about two months after transplant, alpha-beta T cells came from several hundred expanded clones, which were derived from non-depleted graft cells. Once a year had passed after transplant, T-cell counts and diversity came mostly from newly produced T cells.

This specimen was peripheral blood, taken 360 days after TCRalphabeta/CD19-depleted stem cell transplant. The V and J genes are TRBV7-8 and TRBJ1-1; D remains ambiguous. This sequence originates from a female patient aged 2 to 10 who had a stem cell transplant for Fanconi anemia, so the T cells may come from the graft donor. The DNA for the CDR3 is TGTGCCAGCAGCTTAGAAGGAGTGAACACTGAAGCTTTCTTT. It codes for CASSLEGVNTEAFF.